This TCR beta chain is from a study of beta chain features in type 1 diabetes. Isolated RNA was reverse transcribed in full, so expressed TCRB transcripts were sequenced. Sequencing of naive, central memory and regulatory T cell samples gave an average of roughly 4 million reads. Using immunoSEQ multiplex PCR, the repertoire was profiled, and TCRdb retains in-frame clones only, with some absent. There are under 350,000 clones in the sample; about 8.5% occur only once, and roughly 1% lies in the top ten. This clone was seen a few times. As yet, its antigen is unknown. V was pared by 9 bases and J by 6 bases, with 21 bases between. The CDR3 loop spans 15 amino acids. Germline-derived CDR1 and CDR2 are LNHDA and SQIVND (reference sequence). Study-level findings and limits: VDJ junctions in type 1 diabetes patients carried more deletions and fewer insertions.

The TCR sequence derives from a woman younger than 35 in good health. Sequencing was carried out using central memory CD4+ T cells from blood. The chain couples TRBV19 to TRBJ2-1; D possibly corresponds to TRBD1 (7 bases). The CDR3 sequence is CASSLQGGTGNEQFF. CDR3 DNA sequence: TGTGCCAGCTCGCTCCAGGGGGGAACGGGCAATGAGCAGTTCTTC.